One sample yielded the 12 T cell receptor beta chains listed below, sequenced in a study of blood T cell repertoires in COVID-19. The protocol was immunoSEQ multiplex PCR, while the TCRdb copy is restricted to in-frame clones and leaves out a portion. The sample lists 230,000 or so clones; approximately 82% were seen once. The sequencing sample was made of peripheral blood. Receptors originate from a man aged 35 to 55 with active or convalescent COVID-19.

This rearrangement joins TRBV5-1 to TRBJ2-3; no reliable D call. Germline CDR1 is SGHRS and CDR2 is YFSETQ. The CDR3 has 12 residues. The V end was cut by 7 bases, the J end by 4 bases, with 10 bases between. The DNA for the CDR3 is TGCGCCAGCCGGAAGACTGCAGATACGCAGTATTTT. Protein product: CASRKTADTQYF.

The chain is built from TRBV6-5 and TRBJ2-1; D unresolved. Trimming shortened V by 3 bases and J by 8 bases, and 5 bases separated the two germline ends. Germline CDR1 is MNHEY and CDR2 is SVGAGI. The CDR3 contains 11 residues. The CDR3 loop is CASSYSYEQFF. In DNA form, the CDR3 reads TGTGCCAGCAGTTATTCCTATGAGCAGTTCTTC.

CDR3 in amino acids: CASRGTSGRYEQFF. In DNA, the CDR3 is TGTGCCAGCAGAGGGACTAGCGGGAGGTATGAGCAGTTCTTC. This rearrangement joins TRBV7-2 to TRBJ2-1; 15 positions agree with TRBD2. The CDR3 has 14 residues. Germline CDR1 SGHTA, CDR2 FQGNSA. J was trimmed by 8 bases and V by 6 bases; bases with no gene match: 2.

The rearrangement joins TRBV6-5 to TRBJ2-3; 12 bases fit TRBD2. CDR3 length: 15 amino acids. Germline CDR1 reads MNHEY; CDR2 reads SVGAGI. V gave up 5 bases and J gave up 6 bases; unmatched junction bases: 6. The CDR3 region has the DNA TGTGCCAGCAGTCCTAGCGGGGGGGGTACGGATACGCAGTATTTT. Its translation is CASSPSGGGTDTQYF.

V and J are TRBV7-2 and TRBJ2-2, with 9 bases that match TRBD2. V was clipped by 5 bases and J by 3 bases; unmatched bases: 7. Per germline, CDR1 SGHTA and CDR2 FQGNSA. This CDR3 has 16 amino acids. The CDR3: CASSLIRLADTGELFF. The CDR3 DNA reads as TGTGCCAGCAGCCTTATCAGACTAGCGGACACCGGGGAGCTGTTTTTT.

The chain joins TRBV5-4 to TRBJ2-6; TRBD1 aligns across 8 bases. Germline CDR1 reads SGHNT; CDR2 reads YYREEE (reference sequence). CDR3 length: 17 residues. V dropped 4 bases and J dropped 0; count of bases not matched to a gene: 6. The CDR3 bases are TGTGCCAGCAGCGTAGGACAGGGCCGCTCTGGGGCCAACGTCCTGACTTTC. It is translated as CASSVGQGRSGANVLTF.

This clone showed up just a few times. J is TRBJ1-6 and V is TRBV30; weak D call: TRBD1 (6 bases). Trimming took off 0 bases at V and 5 bases at J, with 23 bases between the two ends. CDR3 size: 19 residues. In germline, CDR1 is GTSNPN, CDR2 SVGIG (reference sequence). In DNA form, the CDR3 reads TGTGCCTGGAGTGTCTGGGTGACTCTCAGGGGCCGAGATAATTCACCCCTCCACTTT. Protein sequence: CAWSVWVTLRGRDNSPLHF.

The chain is built from TRBV7-2 and TRBJ2-7; 13 bases line up with TRBD2. Germline CDR1 is SGHTA and CDR2 is FQGNSA. The trim removed 1 base at V and 4 bases at J, leaving 10 bases unmatched. CDR3 length: 18 amino acids. The CDR3 protein is CASSLELAGGRLVYEQYF. The CDR3, as DNA: TGTGCCAGCAGCTTAGAACTAGCGGGGGGGCGGCTGGTATACGAGCAGTACTTC.

The chain couples TRBV7-9 to TRBJ2-3; 10 bases align to TRBD2. V lost 4 bases and J lost 6; bases outside the gene matches: 13. Per the germline V gene, CDR1 is SEHNR and CDR2 is FQNEAQ (reference sequence). CDR3 size: 17 residues. DNA of the CDR3: TGTGCCAGCAGCTCCGCTACTTCTAGCGGGGGTCGTGATACGCAGTATTTT. Protein: CASSSATSSGGRDTQYF.

V gene TRBV19 combines with J gene TRBJ1-5; TRBD1 aligns across 7 bases. V was clipped by 5 bases and J by 9 bases; unmatched bases: 19. CDR3 length: 17 residues. CDR1 is LNHDA, CDR2 SQIVND, per germline (reference sequence). This CDR3 is CASSLSVSAGQFGPQHF. The CDR3, as DNA: TGTGCCAGTAGTCTATCCGTTAGCGCGGGACAGTTCGGGCCCCAGCATTTT. Complete variable domain (other parts from reference TRBV19 and TRBJ1-5): DGGITQSPKYLFRKEGQNVTLSCEQNLNHDAMYWYRQDPGQGLRLIYYSQIVNDFQKGDIAEGYSVSREKKESFPLTVTSAQKNPTAFYLCASSLSVSAGQFGPQHFGDGTRLSIL.

This clone was detected once. The chain recombines TRBV7-2 with TRBJ2-2; the match to TRBD2 covers 7 bases. This CDR3 is 16 amino acids long. Germline V lookup: CDR1 SGHTA, CDR2 FQGNSA. The junction had 10 bases not matched to a gene; V was cut back by 5 bases and J by 4 bases. The CDR3 sequence is CASSPPREVGTGELFF. For the CDR3, the DNA is TGTGCCAGCAGCCCACCCCGGGAGGTCGGCACCGGGGAGCTGTTTTTT.

This chain connects TRBV18 to TRBJ1-6, with 9 positions matching TRBD1. This CDR3 is built from 18 residues. The ends lost 3 bases at V and 5 bases at J; junction bases unmatched: 11. From germline, CDR1 is KGHSH and CDR2 LQKENI. The CDR3 spells CASSPRQGDRINNSPLHF. The CDR3 DNA reads as TGTGCCAGCTCACCTCGACAGGGGGATAGAATTAATAATTCACCCCTCCACTTT.